The entry below describes one T cell receptor beta chain. The data were taken from a study of cytotoxic CD8 clonotypes in ibrutinib-treated CLL. Assay used: immunoSEQ multiplex PCR; TCRdb lists only in-frame clones, some missing. The data show under 150,000 clones, approximately 80% seen once. The TCR comes from a human donor with chronic lymphocytic leukemia. The sequences come from PBMCs, collected after 36 months of ibrutinib treatment.

CDR3 protein: CSAREIYGYTF. As DNA, the CDR3 is TGCAGTGCTAGGGAGATCTATGGCTACACCTTC. The chain is built from TRBV20-1 and TRBJ1-2; D is unresolved. Germline assignment: CDR1 DFQATT and CDR2 SNEGSKA (reference sequence). V lost 3 bases to trimming and J lost 4 bases, with 6 bases between them. The CDR3 is 11 amino acids.